Each of the 10 T cell receptor beta chains below was sequenced from the same sample in a study of graft-versus-host responses after intestinal transplantation. Data came from immunoSEQ multiplex PCR; TCRdb stores just in-frame clones and leaves some out. The sample carries 95,000 to 100,000 clones, 86% recorded once. Sequences were derived from PBMCs, sampled 255 days after intestinal transplant. Receptors originate from a human patient who received an intestinal transplant, so some T cells may come from the graft donor.

The chain uses TRBV27 and TRBJ2-1; D unresolved. Trimming took 1 base from V and 3 from J, leaving 13 bases between them. CDR1 and CDR2 (germline): MNHEY, SMNVEV (reference sequence). There are 16 residues in the CDR3. CDR3 sequence (DNA): TGTGCCAGCAGTTTATTCCCAGGAGCCCTCTACAATGAGCAGTTCTTC. Encoded protein: CASSLFPGALYNEQFF.

The V and J genes are TRBV7-9 and TRBJ2-4; 9 bases line up with TRBD2. The J segment lost 8 bases and the V segment lost 5 bases, leaving 10 bases of the junction unmatched. Germline V gene data show CDR1 as SEHNR and CDR2 as FQNEAQ (reference sequence). The CDR3 is made up of 15 amino acids. The CDR3 bases are TGTGCCAGCAGCAAAAAGGTAGCGGGAGAGGACATTCAGTACTTC. Translating it yields CASSKKVAGEDIQYF.

This clone was seen just once. The genes are TRBV27 and TRBJ2-5, with D possibly matching TRBD2 (6 bases). From germline, CDR1 is MNHEY and CDR2 SMNVEV (reference sequence). V lost 5 bases to trimming and J lost 1 base, with 23 bases between them. The CDR3 runs to 18 residues. This CDR3 reads CASSPYPPTAGPQETQYF. The CDR3 region has the DNA TGTGCCAGCAGTCCTTATCCCCCGACAGCGGGCCCCCAAGAGACCCAGTACTTC.

This rearrangement joins TRBV28 to TRBJ1-1; TRBD1 matches 10 bases. The germline V gene encodes CDR1 MDHEN and CDR2 SYDVKM. V shed 4 bases, J shed 6 bases, and the junction held 5 bases outside the gene matches. The CDR3 is made up of 14 amino acids. CDR3 sequence reads: CASSWRGQGSEAFF. The CDR3 nucleotides read TGTGCCAGCAGTTGGCGGGGACAGGGGTCTGAAGCTTTCTTT. The full variable domain, in which reference TRBV28 and TRBJ1-1 provide the parts outside the CDR3, is DVKVTQSSRYLVKRTGEKVFLECVQDMDHENMFWYRQDPGLGLRLIYFSYDVKMKEKGDIPEGYSVSREKKERFSLILESASTNQTSMYLCASSWRGQGSEAFFGQGTRLTVV.

The rearrangement uses TRBV28 and TRBJ2-2; 9 bases are a match to TRBD2. Germline values: CDR1 MDHEN, CDR2 SYDVKM. V shed 5 bases, J shed 8 bases, and the junction held 15 bases outside the gene matches. This CDR3 comprises 17 residues. CDR3 nucleotides: TGTGCCAGCAGTCTCTGGTTGTATAGCGGGAGTTCTGGGGAGCTGTTTTTT. Its protein is CASSLWLYSGSSGELFF.

V and J are TRBV11-2 and TRBJ1-2; D is undetermined. V was pared by 5 bases and J by 2 bases, with 9 bases between. Germline CDR1 reads SGHAT; CDR2 reads FQNNGV. This CDR3 has 13 residues. In nucleotides, the CDR3 is TGTGCCAGCAGCCCGAGTGGGAACTATGGCTACACCTTC. It is translated as CASSPSGNYGYTF. Filled out from reference TRBV11-2 and TRBJ1-2, the complete variable domain reads EAGVAQSPRYKIIEKRQSVAFWCNPISGHATLYWYQQILGQGPKLLIQFQNNGVVDDSQLPKDRFSAERLKGVDSTLKIQPAKLEDSAVYLCASSPSGNYGYTFGSGTRLTVV.

The rearrangement uses TRBV7-9 and TRBJ1-2; perhaps TRBD1 as D (5 bases). Deletions cut 5 bases from V and 4 bases from J, with 23 bases between. Per the germline V gene, CDR1 is SEHNR and CDR2 is FQNEAQ (reference sequence). CDR3 length: 17 amino acids. The CDR3: CASSPHLGPAQSYGYTF. CDR3 bases: TGTGCCAGCAGCCCCCACCTGGGGCCAGCACAGTCCTATGGCTACACCTTC.

The rearrangement links TRBV6-1 to TRBJ2-3, with D maybe TRBD2 (6 bases). Between the trimmed V and J ends, which lost 4 bases and 0 bases, there was a span of 14 bases. Per the germline V gene, CDR1 is MNHNS and CDR2 is SASEGT. This CDR3 has 16 amino acids. CDR3 region: CASSAGTSTSTDTQYF. CDR3 sequence (DNA): TGTGCCAGCAGTGCCGGGACTTCCACAAGCACAGATACGCAGTATTTT.

The V and J genes are TRBV5-1 and TRBJ1-3, with a possible D match to TRBD1 (5 bases). Germline CDR1 reads SGHRS; CDR2 reads YFSETQ. V was shortened by 0 bases and J by 3 bases, with 13 bases between the two germline ends. This CDR3 is built from 16 residues. The CDR3 DNA reads TGCGCCAGCAGCTTGGACCCCCCAGGGTATGGAAACACCATATATTTT. Translated, it gives CASSLDPPGYGNTIYF.

The chain links TRBV6-1 to TRBJ1-1; TRBD1 agrees at 10 bases. CDR3 length: 14 residues. V dropped 5 bases and J dropped 4; count of bases not matched to a gene: 4. The germline V gene encodes CDR1 MNHNS and CDR2 SASEGT. The CDR3 DNA is TGTGCCAGCAGTTGGGACAGGGGTGGCACTGAAGCTTTCTTT. It translates to CASSWDRGGTEAFF.